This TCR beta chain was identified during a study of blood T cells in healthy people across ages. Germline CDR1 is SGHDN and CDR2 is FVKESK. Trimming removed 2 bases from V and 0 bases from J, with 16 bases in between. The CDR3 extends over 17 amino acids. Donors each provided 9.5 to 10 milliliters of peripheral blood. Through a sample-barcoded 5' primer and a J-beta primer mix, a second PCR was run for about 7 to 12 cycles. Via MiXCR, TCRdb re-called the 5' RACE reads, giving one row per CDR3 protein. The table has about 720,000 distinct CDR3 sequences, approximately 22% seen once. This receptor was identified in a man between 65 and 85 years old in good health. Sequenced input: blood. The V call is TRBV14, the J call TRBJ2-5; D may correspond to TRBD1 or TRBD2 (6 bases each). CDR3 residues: CASSQIRSGEDQETQYF. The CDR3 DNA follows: TGTGCCAGCAGCCAAATACGGTCAGGGGAGGACCAAGAGACCCAGTACTTC.